The T cell receptor beta chain under discussion was sequenced for a study of identical twins. TCRdb re-called the 5' RACE reads with MiXCR, one entry per CDR3 protein. The sample contains about 100,000 distinct CDR3 sequences, about 6% of which appear only once. This clonotype was detected many times. The origin of this receptor is a woman aged 50 to 60 in good health. The specimen was memory T cells sorted from blood.

The DNA of the CDR3 is TGCGCCAGCAGTGTTGGGTACGTCACAGATACGCAGTATTTT. Protein product: CASSVGYVTDTQYF. The J gene is TRBJ2-3, the V gene TRBV10-2; no clear D gene. Germline CDR1 is WSHSY and CDR2 is SAAADI. This CDR3 has 14 residues. The V end lost 4 bases, the J end lost 2 bases, and 10 bases lay between the germline ends.